Below, 28 T cell receptor beta chains from the same sample are listed, as sequenced in a study of blood T cell repertoires in COVID-19. Repertoires were generated with immunoSEQ multiplex PCR, while TCRdb's copy carries only in-frame clones and drops some. The table records approximately 190,000 clones, 82% of them present only once. Sequenced sample: peripheral blood. These TCRs come from a woman aged 55-70 years with COVID-19, enrolled during active disease.

The chain employs TRBV7-2 and TRBJ1-2; no firm D call. V dropped 5 bases and J dropped 3 bases, with 13 bases sitting between them. The CDR3 loop spans 14 amino acids. Germline V gene lookup returns CDR1 SGHTA and CDR2 FQGNSA. The CDR3 DNA reads as TGTGCCAGCAGCCCCCCCGCGTCGGACTATGGCTACACCTTC. This encodes CASSPPASDYGYTF.

This chain connects TRBV1 to TRBJ2-1; the DNA was not used to check the table's D call, TRBD2. TRBV1 is annotated as a pseudogene. The CDR3 contains 15 residues. The CDR3 region is CTSSQTSNLYNEQFF. CDR3 nucleotide sequence: TGCACCAGCAGCCAGACTAGCAACCTGTACAATGAGCAGTTCTTC.

The rearrangement joins TRBV6-2 or TRBV6-3 to TRBJ2-3; 15 positions agree with TRBD2. The germline gives CDR1 MNHEY, CDR2 SVGEGT. With V trimmed by 2 bases and J by 7 bases, 4 bases remained unmatched. The CDR3 has 16 amino acids. The CDR3 sequence is CASSYPGTSGRYTQYF. CDR3 coding DNA: TGTGCCAGCAGTTACCCCGGGACTAGCGGGAGGTATACGCAGTATTTT.

The chain employs TRBV5-1 and TRBJ1-1; tentatively, D is TRBD1 (5 bases). V was trimmed by 1 base and J by 11 bases, leaving 15 bases between them. The length of the CDR3 is 13 residues. Per the germline V gene, CDR1 is SGHRS and CDR2 is YFSETQ. This chain's CDR3 is CASSLRGVVDAFF. In DNA, the CDR3 is TGCGCCAGCAGCTTGCGGGGGGTGGTCGATGCTTTCTTT. Complete variable domain (other parts from reference TRBV5-1 and TRBJ1-1): KAGVTQTPRYLIKTRGQQVTLSCSPISGHRSVSWYQQTPGQGLQFLFEYFSETQRNKGNFPGRFSGRQFSNSRSEMNVSTLELGDSALYLCASSLRGVVDAFFGQGTRLTVV.

The J gene is TRBJ1-1, the V gene TRBV5-1; a possible D gene is TRBD1 (6 bases). The CDR3 runs to 14 residues. Looked up from germline, CDR1 is SGHRS and CDR2 is YFSETQ. The V gene lost 4 bases and the J gene lost 4 bases, with 14 bases spanning the gap. The CDR3 loop reads CASSLKGGSTEAFF. The CDR3 DNA reads TGCGCCAGCAGCCTGAAAGGGGGTAGCACTGAAGCTTTCTTT.

V is TRBV9 and J is TRBJ2-7; 8 bases align to TRBD2. V lost 4 bases, J lost 3 bases, and 9 bases stayed unmatched. The CDR3 totals 15 residues. CDR1 is SGDLS, CDR2 YYNGEE, per germline. The CDR3 nucleotides read TGTGCCAGCAGCCCCCGTAGTAGCGGGGACTACGAGCAGTACTTC. This gives the protein CASSPRSSGDYEQYF.

V and J are TRBV14 and TRBJ2-3; 7 bases are shared with TRBD1. V lost 3 bases, J lost 0 bases, and 3 bases stayed unmatched. The germline CDR1 and CDR2 sequences are SGHDN and FVKESK. The CDR3 is 15 residues long. CDR3: CASSQTGPSTDTQYF. For the CDR3, the DNA is TGTGCCAGCAGCCAGACAGGGCCTAGCACAGATACGCAGTATTTT.

The rearrangement links TRBV7-2 to TRBJ1-1, with D unclear. CDR3 length: 11 residues. CDR1 is SGHTA and CDR2 is FQGNSA in the germline V gene. With 3 bases removed from V and 8 bases from J, the gap between germline ends came to 7 bases. The DNA for the CDR3 is TGTGCCAGCAGCTTTGCCAGGGAAGCTTTCTTT. Its protein is CASSFAREAFF.

The chain has TRBV9 and TRBJ1-4, with 11 bases aligning to TRBD1. The CDR3 extends over 17 amino acids. V shed 5 bases, J shed 0 bases, and the junction held 6 bases outside the gene matches. Germline loops: CDR1 SGDLS, CDR2 YYNGEE. The CDR3 DNA is TGTGCCAGCAGACCGGGACAGGGGGATGCAACTAATGAAAAACTGTTTTTT. This translates into CASRPGQGDATNEKLFF.

This clone was seen only once. V is TRBV10-1 and J is TRBJ2-7; no definite D call. Germline V gene lookup returns CDR1 WNHNN and CDR2 SYGVQD (reference sequence). The V gene lost 8 bases and the J gene lost 0 bases, with 8 bases spanning the gap. This CDR3 has 12 amino acids. The CDR3 DNA reads TGCGCCAGCGGGCCCAGCTCCTACGAGCAGTACGTC. Amino acid sequence: CASGPSSYEQYV.

This clone was seen a few times. CDR3 region: CASSRSSGSGETQYF. In DNA, the CDR3 is TGTGCCAGCAGCCGGTCTAGCGGGAGTGGAGAGACCCAGTACTTC. The chain combines TRBV4-2 with TRBJ2-5; 10 bases match TRBD2. CDR1 and CDR2 from the germline V gene are LGHNA and YNFKEQ. The CDR3 has 15 amino acids. The trim removed 4 bases at V and 4 bases at J, leaving 6 bases unmatched.

The V and J genes are TRBV29-1 and TRBJ2-7, with 7 bases that match TRBD2. The junction had 12 bases not matched to a gene; V was cut back by 1 base and J by 3 bases. CDR3 size: 16 residues. Germline V lookup: CDR1 SQVTM, CDR2 ANQGSEA. The CDR3 loop reads CSVEAPGSGSVYEQYF. The CDR3 DNA sequence: TGCAGCGTTGAAGCCCCGGGTAGCGGGTCGGTCTACGAGCAGTACTTC.

This clone was seen only a few times. This rearrangement joins TRBV4-3 to TRBJ2-1, with 7 bases lining up with TRBD2. CDR3 length: 16 amino acids. V trimming: 3 bases; J trimming: 8 bases; junction bases outside the gene matches: 13. The germline CDR1 and CDR2 sequences are LGHNA and YSLEER. CDR3 nucleotides: TGCGCCAGCAGCCATTTGTCTAGCGGCCCTGTAGATGAGCAGTTCTTC. Its translation: CASSHLSSGPVDEQFF.

V usage is TRBV6-2 or TRBV6-3 and J usage is TRBJ2-1, with 10 bases lining up with TRBD2. This CDR3 has 20 amino acids. After removal of 2 bases from V and 1 base from J, the junction contained 14 bases not matched to a gene. Germline assignment: CDR1 MNHEY and CDR2 SVGEGT. This chain's CDR3 is CASSYGDTSGTVPSYNEQFF. CDR3 bases: TGTGCCAGCAGTTACGGGGATACTAGCGGGACCGTGCCTTCCTACAATGAGCAGTTCTTC.

The J gene is TRBJ1-4, the V gene TRBV19; tentative D call: TRBD1 (6 bases). Deletions cut 8 bases from V and 7 bases from J, with 20 bases between. Germline loops: CDR1 LNHDA, CDR2 SQIVND (reference sequence). The CDR3 extends over 15 amino acids. CDR3 protein: CASPTWGGACEKLFF. The CDR3 nucleotides are TGTGCCAGTCCCACCTGGGGGGGGGCTTGTGAAAAACTGTTTTTT.

The chain employs TRBV5-1 and TRBJ2-2; 8 nucleotides align to TRBD2. Looked up from germline, CDR1 is SGHRS and CDR2 is YFSETQ. CDR3 length: 15 amino acids. V dropped 4 bases and J dropped 2; count of bases not matched to a gene: 4. The CDR3 region is CASSRSGENTGELFF. CDR3 DNA sequence: TGCGCCAGCAGCCGTAGCGGGGAAAACACCGGGGAGCTGTTTTTT. The complete variable domain, with remaining parts taken from reference TRBV5-1 and TRBJ2-2, reads KAGVTQTPRYLIKTRGQQVTLSCSPISGHRSVSWYQQTPGQGLQFLFEYFSETQRNKGNFPGRFSGRQFSNSRSEMNVSTLELGDSALYLCASSRSGENTGELFFGEGSRLTVL.

The chain employs TRBV6-1 and TRBJ2-1; no clear D. The CDR3 consists of 15 residues. Germline V CDR1 and CDR2: MNHNS, SASEGT. Trimming left V 2 bases short and J 9 bases short, with 17 bases between. CDR3 residues: CASSELWAPPGEQFF. The CDR3 DNA reads TGTGCCAGCAGTGAACTTTGGGCCCCCCCCGGTGAGCAGTTCTTC.

J is TRBJ1-2 and V is TRBV5-1; a weak D match, TRBD1 (6 bases). The germline gives CDR1 SGHRS, CDR2 YFSETQ. The V end was cut by 1 base, the J end by 8 bases, with 12 bases between. This CDR3 comprises 13 residues. The CDR3 is CASSLRAGEGYTF. CDR3 bases: TGCGCCAGCAGCTTGAGGGCAGGGGAGGGCTACACCTTC.

V and J are TRBV5-1 and TRBJ2-6, with D perhaps TRBD2 (6 bases). This CDR3 is 15 amino acids long. V was pared by 2 bases and J by 3 bases, with 9 bases between. Germline assignment: CDR1 SGHRS and CDR2 YFSETQ. CDR3 DNA: TGCGCCAGCAGCTTAGCGGGTGGTGGGGCCAACGTCCTGACTTTC. Its translation is CASSLAGGGANVLTF.

Concerning this clone: Relative to the germline gene, one junction end is altered; a read error may explain this. This sequence joins TRBV5-1 and TRBJ1-4, with no clear D. This CDR3 region has 11 residues. Germline loops: CDR1 SGHRS, CDR2 YFSETQ. The DNA for the CDR3 is TGCGCCAGCAGCTTGGATGAAAAACTATTTTTT. Translating gives CASSLDEKLFF.

The gene calls are TRBV29-1 and TRBJ2-5; TRBD1 matches 10 bases. With V trimmed by 6 bases and J by 2 bases, 6 bases remained unmatched. Germline lookup yields CDR1 SQVTM and CDR2 ANQGSEA. This CDR3 contains 14 residues. The CDR3 coding sequence is TGCAGCGTCAGGGACAGGGGAGGACAAGAGACCCAGTACTTC. It yields the protein CSVRDRGGQETQYF.

The J gene is TRBJ1-6, the V gene TRBV25-1, with D perhaps matching TRBD1 (6 bases). The CDR3 has 15 residues. V lost 0 bases, J lost 7 bases, and 10 bases lay in between. Germline V lookup: CDR1 MGHDK, CDR2 SYGVNS. CDR3 coding DNA: TGTGCCAGCAGTGAATACGGGGGGCCAAATTCACCCCTCCACTTT. Translating gives CASSEYGGPNSPLHF.

This clone was counted between two and nine times. This chain uses TRBV7-9 with TRBJ2-7; 9 bases match TRBD2. This CDR3 region has 14 residues. V was clipped by 8 bases and J by 2 bases; unmatched bases: 7. The germline gives CDR1 SEHNR, CDR2 FQNEAQ (reference sequence). CDR3 DNA sequence: TGTGCCAGCGGCTCGGCGGGAGGGCCCTACGAGCAGTACTTC. Encoded protein: CASGSAGGPYEQYF.

The rearrangement uses TRBV10-1 and TRBJ2-1; TRBD1 matches at 8 bases. Germline V lookup: CDR1 WNHNN, CDR2 SYGVQD (reference sequence). The CDR3 is 16 residues long. Unmatched junction bases numbered 4, after V lost 2 bases and J lost 1 base. This chain's CDR3 is CASSESQGASYNEQFF. The DNA of the CDR3 is TGCGCCAGCAGTGAGAGTCAGGGGGCATCCTACAATGAGCAGTTCTTC.

The chain is built from TRBV28 and TRBJ2-5; TRBD2 is a possible D gene (5 bases). Germline assignment: CDR1 MDHEN and CDR2 SYDVKM. The V end was cut by 3 bases, the J end by 8 bases, with 7 bases between. The CDR3 has 11 amino acids. The CDR3 loop is CASSFGSTQYF. CDR3 DNA sequence: TGTGCCAGCAGTTTTGGGAGTACCCAGTACTTC.

This clone was seen more than once but under ten times. CDR3 amino acids: CASRRGLDQPQHF. The CDR3, as DNA: TGTGCCAGTAGGAGGGGGCTAGATCAGCCCCAGCATTTT. The chain carries TRBV19 and TRBJ1-5; 7 bases map to TRBD1. CDR1 is LNHDA, CDR2 SQIVND, per germline (reference sequence). This CDR3 has 13 amino acids. J was trimmed by 5 bases and V by 6 bases; bases with no gene match: 4.

J is TRBJ1-1 and V is TRBV5-6, with D possibly being TRBD1 (5 bases). The germline V gene encodes CDR1 SGHDT and CDR2 YYEEEE. This CDR3 region has 15 residues. The V and J ends lost 0 bases and 1 base respectively, with 10 bases between them. Here the CDR3 reads CASSLVQGGNTEAFF. The CDR3 bases are TGTGCCAGCAGCTTGGTCCAGGGAGGGAACACTGAAGCTTTCTTT.

This clone rates as medium-sized. This sequence joins TRBV27 and TRBJ2-1, with 10 bases lining up with TRBD2. The V gene's germline CDR1 is MNHEY and CDR2 SMNVEV (reference sequence). The CDR3 spans 16 residues. J lost 10 bases, V lost 6 bases, and 15 bases had no gene match. The CDR3 is CASRHKTGGSGGEQFF. In nucleotides, the CDR3 is TGTGCCAGCAGGCATAAGACCGGTGGTAGCGGGGGGGAGCAGTTCTTC.